The clone carrying this T cell receptor (beta chain) was picked up many times. A Clinical Activity Score of at least 3, a NOSPECS grade of at least 4 and a duration under 3 months were recorded in the ophthalmopathy patients. V trimming: 5 bases; J trimming: 2 bases; junction bases outside the gene matches: 6. CDR1 and CDR2 (germline): SGHAT, FQNNGV. This CDR3 comprises 15 residues. This sample is part of a study of T cells in Graves' hyperthyroidism and ophthalmopathy. Amplified TCR beta CDR3 regions derived from RNA transcripts. First-round RT-PCR of the TCR CDR3 relied on the HTBI primer set. MiXCR was run by TCRdb on the multiplex PCR reads, yielding one entry per CDR3 protein. The sample holds 300,000 to 500,000 distinct CDR3 sequences, about 14% seen once.

This chain links TRBV11-2 with TRBJ2-3; 8 nucleotides align to TRBD2. The sequencing sample was made of blood. This TCR derives from a man aged 50-59 years with Graves' ophthalmopathy. The DNA for the CDR3 is TGTGCCAGCAGCCTAGCGGGCTCCTACACAGATACGCAGTATTTT. As protein: CASSLAGSYTDTQYF.